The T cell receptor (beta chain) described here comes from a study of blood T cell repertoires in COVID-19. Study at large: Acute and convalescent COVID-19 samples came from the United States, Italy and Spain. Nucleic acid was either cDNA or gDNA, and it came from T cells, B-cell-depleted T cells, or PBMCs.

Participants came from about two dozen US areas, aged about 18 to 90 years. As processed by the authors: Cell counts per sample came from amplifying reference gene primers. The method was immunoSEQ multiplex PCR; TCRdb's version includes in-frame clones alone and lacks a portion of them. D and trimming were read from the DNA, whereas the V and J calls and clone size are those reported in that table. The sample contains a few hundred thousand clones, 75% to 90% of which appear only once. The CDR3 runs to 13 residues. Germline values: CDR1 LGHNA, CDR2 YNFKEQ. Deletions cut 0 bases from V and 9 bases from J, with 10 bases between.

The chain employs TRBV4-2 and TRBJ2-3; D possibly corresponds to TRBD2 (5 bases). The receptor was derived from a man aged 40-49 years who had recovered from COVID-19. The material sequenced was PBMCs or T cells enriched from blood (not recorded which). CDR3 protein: CASSQEGGRTQYF. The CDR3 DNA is TGTGCCAGCAGCCAAGAAGGTGGGAGAACGCAGTATTTT.